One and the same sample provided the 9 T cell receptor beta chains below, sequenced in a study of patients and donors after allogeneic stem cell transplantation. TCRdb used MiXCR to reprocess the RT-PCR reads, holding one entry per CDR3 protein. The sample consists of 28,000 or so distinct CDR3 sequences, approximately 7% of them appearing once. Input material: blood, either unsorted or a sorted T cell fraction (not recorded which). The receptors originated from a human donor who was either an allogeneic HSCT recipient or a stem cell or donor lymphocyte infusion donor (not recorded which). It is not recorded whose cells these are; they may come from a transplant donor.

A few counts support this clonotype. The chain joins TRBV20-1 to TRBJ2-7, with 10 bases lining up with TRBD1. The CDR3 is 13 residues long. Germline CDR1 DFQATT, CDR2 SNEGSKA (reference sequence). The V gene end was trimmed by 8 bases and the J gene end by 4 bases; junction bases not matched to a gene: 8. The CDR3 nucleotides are TGCAGTCCAACGGGACAGGGGTCGTACGAGCAGTACTTC. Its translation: CSPTGQGSYEQYF.

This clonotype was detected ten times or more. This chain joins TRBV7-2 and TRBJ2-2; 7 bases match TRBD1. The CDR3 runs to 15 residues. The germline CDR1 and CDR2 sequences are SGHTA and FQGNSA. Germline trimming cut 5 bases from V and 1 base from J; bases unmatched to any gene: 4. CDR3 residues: CASSTRDRNTGELFF. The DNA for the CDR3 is TGTGCCAGCAGCACCCGGGACAGGAACACCGGGGAGCTGTTTTTT.

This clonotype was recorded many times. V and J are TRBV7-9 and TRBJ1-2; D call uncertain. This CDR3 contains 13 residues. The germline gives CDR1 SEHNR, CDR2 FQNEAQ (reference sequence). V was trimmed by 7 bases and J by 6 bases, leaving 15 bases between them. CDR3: CASTAVVIHGYTF. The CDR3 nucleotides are TGTGCCAGCACCGCCGTTGTGATCCATGGCTACACCTTC.

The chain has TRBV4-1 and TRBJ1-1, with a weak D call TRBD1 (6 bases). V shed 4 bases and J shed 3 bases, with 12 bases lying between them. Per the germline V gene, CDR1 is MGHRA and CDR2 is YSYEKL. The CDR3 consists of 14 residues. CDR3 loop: CASSLGGAHTEAFF. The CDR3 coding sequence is TGCGCCAGCAGCCTGGGGGGGGCGCACACTGAAGCTTTCTTT.

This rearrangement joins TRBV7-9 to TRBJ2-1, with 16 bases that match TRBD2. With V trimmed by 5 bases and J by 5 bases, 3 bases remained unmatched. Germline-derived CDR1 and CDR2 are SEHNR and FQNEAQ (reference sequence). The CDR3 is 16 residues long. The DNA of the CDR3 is TGTGCCAGCAGCCCAGGGACTAGCGGGAGGGACAATGAGCAGTTCTTC. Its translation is CASSPGTSGRDNEQFF.

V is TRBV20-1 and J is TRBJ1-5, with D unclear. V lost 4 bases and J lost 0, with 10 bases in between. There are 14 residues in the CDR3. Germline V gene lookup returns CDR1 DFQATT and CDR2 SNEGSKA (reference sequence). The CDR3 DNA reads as TGCAGTGCTACGGATCAGAATAGCAATCAGCCCCAGCATTTT. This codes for CSATDQNSNQPQHF.

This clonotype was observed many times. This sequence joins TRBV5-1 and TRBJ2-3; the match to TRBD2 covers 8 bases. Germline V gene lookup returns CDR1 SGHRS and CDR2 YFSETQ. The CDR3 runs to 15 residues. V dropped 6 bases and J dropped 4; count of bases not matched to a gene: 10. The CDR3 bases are TGCGCCAGCAAGGTTGCGGGAGGTTCCCCAGATACGCAGTATTTT. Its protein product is CASKVAGGSPDTQYF.

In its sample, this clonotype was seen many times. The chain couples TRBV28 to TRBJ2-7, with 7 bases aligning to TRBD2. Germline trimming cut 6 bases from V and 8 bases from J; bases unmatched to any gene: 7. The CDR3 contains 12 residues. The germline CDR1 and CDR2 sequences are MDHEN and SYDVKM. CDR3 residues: CASSPSGTKQYF. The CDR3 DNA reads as TGTGCCAGCAGCCCCTCCGGGACTAAGCAGTACTTC.

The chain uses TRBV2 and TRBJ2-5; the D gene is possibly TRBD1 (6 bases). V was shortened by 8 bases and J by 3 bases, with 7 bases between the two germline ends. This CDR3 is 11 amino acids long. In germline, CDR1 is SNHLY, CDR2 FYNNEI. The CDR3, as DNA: TGTGCCAGCTCAGGGGAAGAGACCCAGTACTTC. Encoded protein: CASSGEETQYF.